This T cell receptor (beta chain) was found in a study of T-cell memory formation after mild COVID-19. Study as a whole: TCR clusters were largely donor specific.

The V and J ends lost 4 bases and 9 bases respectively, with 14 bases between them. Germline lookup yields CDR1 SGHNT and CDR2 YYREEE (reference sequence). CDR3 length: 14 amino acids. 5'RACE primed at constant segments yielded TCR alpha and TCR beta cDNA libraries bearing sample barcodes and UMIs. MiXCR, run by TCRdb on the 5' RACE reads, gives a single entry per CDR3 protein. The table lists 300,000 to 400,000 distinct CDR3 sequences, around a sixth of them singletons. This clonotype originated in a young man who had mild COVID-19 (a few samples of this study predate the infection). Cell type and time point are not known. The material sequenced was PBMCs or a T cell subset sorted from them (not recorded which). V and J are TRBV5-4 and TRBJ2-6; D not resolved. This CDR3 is CASSNNGPINVLTF. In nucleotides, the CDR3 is TGTGCCAGCAGCAATAACGGACCGATCAACGTCCTGACTTTC.